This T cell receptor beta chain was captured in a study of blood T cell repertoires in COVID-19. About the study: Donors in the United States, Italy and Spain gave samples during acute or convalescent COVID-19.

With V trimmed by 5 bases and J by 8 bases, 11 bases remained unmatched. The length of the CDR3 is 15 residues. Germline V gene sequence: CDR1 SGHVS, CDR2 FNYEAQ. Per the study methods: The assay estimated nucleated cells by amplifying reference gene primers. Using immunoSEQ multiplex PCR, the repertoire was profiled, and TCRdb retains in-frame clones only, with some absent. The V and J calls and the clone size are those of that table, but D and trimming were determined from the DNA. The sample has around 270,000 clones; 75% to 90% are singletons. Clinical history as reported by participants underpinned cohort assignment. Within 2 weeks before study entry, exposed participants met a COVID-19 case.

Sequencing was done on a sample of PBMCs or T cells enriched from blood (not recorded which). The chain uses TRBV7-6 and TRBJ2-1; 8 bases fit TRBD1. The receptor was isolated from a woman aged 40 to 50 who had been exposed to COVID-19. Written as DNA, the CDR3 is TGTGCCAGCAGCCGAGGGCAGGGGGCTAAAGATGAGCAGTTCTTC. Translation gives CASSRGQGAKDEQFF.